These T cell receptor beta chains were read from a single sample in a study of cytomegalovirus exposure and HLA in healthy donors. Clones were sequenced by immunoSEQ multiplex PCR, and TCRdb holds only the in-frame ones, with some missing. The table shows around 150,000 clones, with about three quarters occurring only once. Sequencing was carried out using PBMCs. All receptors derive from a woman between 50 and 59 years old in good health and CMV-seropositive. The CDR3 runs from the conserved cysteine through the conserved F or W. D genes are given only for firm matches. Part of the rows lack a size; the others show once, few, many or a class for expanded clones.

cdr3_aa cdr3_nt v_call d_call j_call clone_size
CASRGLTYEQYF TGTGCCAGCCGGGGACTTACCTACGAGCAGTACTTC TRBV7-6 - TRBJ2-7 -
CASSLAQTGPGANVLTF TGTGCCAGCAGCTTGGCCCAAACAGGGCCTGGGGCCAACGTCCTGACTTTC TRBV5-4 - TRBJ2-6 -
CASSSLRGTAASNQPQHF TGTGCCAGCAGTTCTCTCCGGGGGACAGCGGCTAGCAATCAGCCCCAGCATTTT TRBV28 TRBD1 TRBJ1-5 -
CASSYGQGARKLFF TGTGCCAGCAGCTATGGACAGGGGGCGCGGAAACTGTTTTTT TRBV5-6 TRBD1 TRBJ1-4 -
CASRGQNYGYTF TGTGCCAGCAGGGGACAGAACTATGGCTACACCTTC TRBV2 TRBD1 TRBJ1-2 few
CASSPGISYEQYF TGTGCCAGCAGCCCCGGGATATCCTACGAGCAGTACTTC TRBV7-8 - TRBJ2-7 -
CASRTNGGGDYGYTF TGTGCCAGCAGGACAAACGGAGGGGGCGACTATGGCTACACCTTC TRBV6-1 TRBD1 TRBJ1-2 -
CASSGLAGADTQYF TGTGCCAGTAGTGGACTAGCGGGAGCAGATACGCAGTATTTT TRBV19 TRBD2 TRBJ2-3 -
CASSGPAGVINQPQHF TGTGCCAGCAGTGGGCCCGCAGGGGTTATCAATCAGCCCCAGCATTTT TRBV6-1 - TRBJ1-5 -
CAISDMSGGNQPQHF TGTGCCATCAGTGATATGTCAGGGGGCAATCAGCCCCAGCATTTT TRBV10-3 - TRBJ1-5 few
CASSTGVVGDTYGYTF TGTGCCAGCAGTACAGGGGTTGTCGGTGACACATATGGCTACACCTTC TRBV13 TRBD1 TRBJ1-2 once
CSACGTSETYEQYF TGCAGCGCTTGCGGGACTAGCGAAACCTACGAGCAGTACTTC TRBV29-1 TRBD2 TRBJ2-7 few
CASRLTCHLTGGPYNEQFF TGTGCAAGTCGCTTAACGTGCCATTTGACGGGGGGGCCCTACAATGAGCAGTTCTTC TRBV12-2 - TRBJ2-1 -
CARSLLGREGHHEQFF TGTGCCAGAAGCCTCCTGGGGCGGGAGGGCCACCATGAGCAGTTCTTC TRBV5-3 TRBD2 TRBJ2-1 -
CASSRENTGELFF TGTGCCAGCAGCCGCGAGAACACCGGGGAGCTGTTTTTT TRBV7-9 - TRBJ2-2 -
CSAKPGQGEQYF TGCAGCGCCAAGCCGGGACAGGGGGAGCAGTACTTC TRBV29-1 TRBD1 TRBJ2-7 -
CASSPTTGGYQPQHF TGTGCCAGCAGTCCTACCACAGGGGGCTATCAGCCCCAGCATTTT TRBV7-6 TRBD1 TRBJ1-5 -
CASSLERGGLNEQYF TGCGCCAGCAGCTTGGAACGGGGGGGCTTGAACGAGCAGTACTTC TRBV5-1 TRBD2 TRBJ2-7 few
CASSERGVGTGPYEQYF TGTGCCAGCAGTGAAAGGGGTGTGGGGACAGGGCCCTACGAGCAGTACTTC TRBV6-1 TRBD1 TRBJ2-7 -
CASSFPGQGYTEAFF TGTGCCAGCAGTTTTCCGGGACAGGGGTACACTGAAGCTTTCTTT TRBV28 TRBD1 TRBJ1-1 -
CASSLEGGPNVEQFF TGCGCCAGCAGCTTGGAAGGGGGCCCCAATGTAGAGCAGTTCTTC TRBV5-1 TRBD1 TRBJ2-1 -
CASRTSGGRVGTGELFF TGCGCCAGCAGGACTAGCGGGGGGCGGGTGGGGACCGGGGAGCTGTTTTTT TRBV4-1 TRBD2 TRBJ2-2 -
CASSPLAGSSETQYF TGTGCCAGCAGCCCCCTAGCGGGGAGCTCGGAGACCCAGTACTTC TRBV4-2 TRBD2 TRBJ2-5 few
CASSYSRDIGGYTF TGTGCCAGCAGTTACTCCAGGGATATTGGGGGCTACACCTTC TRBV6-5 - TRBJ1-2 once
CASSSGQVRGYGYTF TGTGCCAGCAGCTCGGGACAGGTTAGAGGGTATGGCTACACCTTC TRBV5-6 TRBD1 TRBJ1-2 -
CASSPRGGGNEKLFF TGTGCCAGCAGTCCTCGGGGAGGAGGGAATGAAAAACTGTTTTTT TRBV7-2 - TRBJ1-4 -
CASSLAGSRLGETQYF TGTGCCAGCAGCTTAGCGGGTAGCCGATTGGGAGAGACCCAGTACTTC TRBV11-2 - TRBJ2-5 few
CASSPSPLTSINGYTF TGCGCCAGCTCGCCGTCCCCACTGACATCAATTAATGGCTACACCTTC TRBV4-3 - TRBJ1-2 once
CASSYSRRVNTGELFF TGTGCCAGCAGTTACTCGAGGCGGGTCAACACCGGGGAGCTGTTTTTT TRBV6-5 - TRBJ2-2 -
CASSHPETGANYGYTF TGCGCCAGCAGCCATCCCGAGACAGGGGCTAACTATGGCTACACCTTC TRBV4-1 TRBD1 TRBJ1-2 -
CASSRSIQGTGNTIYF TGCGCCAGCAGCCGTTCTATACAGGGAACTGGAAACACCATATATTTT TRBV4-1 - TRBJ1-3 few
CASSRPTSGGAMKEQETQYF TGTGCCAGCAGCCGACCCACTAGCGGGGGGGCCATGAAGGAGCAAGAGACCCAGTACTTC TRBV7-6 TRBD2 TRBJ2-5 -
CAWSRGQINFPQHF TGTGCCTGGAGTAGGGGACAGATAAATTTTCCCCAGCATTTT TRBV30 TRBD1 TRBJ1-5 once
CASTPGSGSLLYEQYF TGTGCCAGCACCCCAGGGAGCGGGAGTTTGCTATACGAGCAGTACTTC TRBV27 TRBD2 TRBJ2-7 -
CASSRTGGSGYTF TGTGCCAGCAGTCGGACAGGGGGGAGTGGCTACACCTTC TRBV28 TRBD1 TRBJ1-2 -
CASSQLQGAPYNEQFF TGCGCCAGCAGCCAGTTACAGGGGGCTCCATACAATGAGCAGTTCTTC TRBV4-1 TRBD1 TRBJ2-1 -
CAISDLATGSTEAFF TGTGCCATCAGTGATCTTGCGACAGGATCGACTGAAGCTTTCTTT TRBV10-3 - TRBJ1-1 -
CASSLVGNSYEQYF TGTGCCAGCAGCTTGGTCGGGAACTCCTACGAGCAGTACTTC TRBV5-6 - TRBJ2-7 -
CASSQGDRSGRVYEQYF TGTGCCAGCAGCCAAGGAGATCGGAGCGGGAGGGTCTACGAGCAGTACTTC TRBV4-2 TRBD2 TRBJ2-7 -
CASSDLGRESMETQYF TGTGCCAGCAGTGATCTCGGGCGGGAGAGTATGGAGACCCAGTACTTC TRBV2 TRBD2 TRBJ2-5 -
CASSQADRGFGEQYF TGCGCCAGCAGCCAAGCGGACAGGGGTTTCGGCGAGCAGTACTTC TRBV4-1 TRBD1 TRBJ2-7 few
CASSLVEAAPLHF TGTGCCAGCAGCTTAGTCGAGGCCGCCCCCCTCCACTTT TRBV7-2 - TRBJ1-6 few
CASSLVSAVGEQYF TGTGCCAGCAGCTTGGTCTCCGCTGTCGGCGAGCAGTACTTC TRBV5-6 - TRBJ2-7 -
CASSPLSGTITDTQYF TGTGCCAGCAGCCCGCTTAGCGGGACGATCACAGATACGCAGTATTTT TRBV7-2 TRBD2 TRBJ2-3 -
CAALSHQETQYF TGCGCAGCGCTGAGCCACCAAGAGACCCAGTACTTC TRBV29-1 - TRBJ2-5 -
CASSLWGLATGNEQFF TGTGCCAGCAGCTTATGGGGACTAGCAACTGGAAATGAGCAGTTCTTC TRBV7-2 TRBD2 TRBJ2-1 -
CASSGEKREPQHF TGTGCCAGCAGTGGTGAAAAGCGCGAGCCCCAGCATTTT TRBV2 - TRBJ1-5 -
CAISAGRGITDTQYF TGTGCCATCAGTGCCGGGCGGGGGATCACAGATACGCAGTATTTT TRBV10-3 TRBD2 TRBJ2-3 once
CASSQDPGLAGGEQYF TGCGCCAGCAGCCAAGATCCAGGACTAGCGGGAGGTGAGCAGTACTTC TRBV4-1 TRBD2 TRBJ2-7 -
CASSSGTGWDTEAFF TGTGCCAGCAGCTCCGGGACAGGGTGGGACACTGAAGCTTTCTTT TRBV5-4 TRBD1 TRBJ1-1 -
CASSPGQALAGNTIYF TGCGCCAGCAGCCCGGGACAGGCCCTAGCTGGAAACACCATATATTTT TRBV4-3 TRBD1 TRBJ1-3 -
CASSRKRTGELFF TGTGCCAGTAGTAGAAAGAGGACCGGGGAGCTGTTTTTT TRBV19 - TRBJ2-2 once
CASSQDRGRENEQFF TGCGCCAGCAGCCAGGACAGGGGGCGGGAGAATGAGCAGTTCTTC TRBV4-3 TRBD1 TRBJ2-1 -
CASSPPTSGGADTQYF TGTGCCAGCTCACCTCCCACTAGCGGGGGGGCAGATACGCAGTATTTT TRBV18 TRBD2 TRBJ2-3 -
CASSRVPGGMETQYF TGTGCCAGCAGCAGGGTCCCAGGGGGCATGGAGACCCAGTACTTC TRBV5-5 TRBD1 TRBJ2-5 -